These 29 T cell receptor beta chains came from one sample sequenced in a study of shared clonotypes between healthy human individuals. Libraries were prepared by immunoSEQ multiplex PCR; TCRdb keeps only in-frame clonotypes and omits some of them. The profile covers over a million clones, with roughly 96% appearing a single time and approximately 1.2% taken by the ten largest. The sample was naive CD4+ T cells sorted from blood. As to subset: CD45RA+ positively selected. These receptors all come from a man aged 30-40 years in good health.

The rearrangement joins TRBV5-4 to TRBJ2-1; 8 bases map to TRBD2. The germline V gene has CDR1 SGHNT and CDR2 YYREEE (reference sequence). Trimming took 4 bases from V and 8 from J; bases not matched to a gene: 11. The CDR3 spans 15 residues. CDR3 residues: CASSTGGAAGHEQFF. CDR3 DNA: TGTGCCAGCAGCACGGGGGGGGCTGCGGGCCATGAGCAGTTCTTC. The whole variable domain, remainder taken from reference TRBV5-4 and TRBJ2-1, is ETGVTQSPTHLIKTRGQQVTLRCSSQSGHNTVSWYQQALGQGPQFIFQYYREEENGRGNFPPRFSGLQFPNYSSELNVNALELDDSALYLCASSTGGAAGHEQFFGPGTRLTVL.

The J gene is TRBJ2-1, the V gene TRBV5-1; 12 bases are a match to TRBD2. Germline CDR1 and CDR2: SGHRS and YFSETQ. The V gene end was trimmed by 6 bases and the J gene end by 5 bases; junction bases not matched to a gene: 6. The CDR3 covers 15 residues. The CDR3 sequence: CASTLLAGGNNEQFF. CDR3 in DNA: TGCGCCAGCACCCTCCTAGCGGGAGGGAACAATGAGCAGTTCTTC.

The chain recombines TRBV27 with TRBJ2-7; tentative D call: TRBD1 (5 bases). Germline CDR1 is MNHEY and CDR2 is SMNVEV (reference sequence). This CDR3 spans 15 amino acids. Trimming cost V 6 bases and J 7 bases, with 22 bases left between them. The CDR3 is CASRPSKDTLGEQYF. The CDR3 DNA reads as TGTGCCAGCAGGCCGAGTAAGGACACCCTCGGGGAGCAGTACTTC.

The genes are TRBV18 and TRBJ2-5; a weak D match, TRBD1 (5 bases). In germline, CDR1 is KGHSH, CDR2 LQKENI. The CDR3 covers 16 residues. V gave up 1 base and J gave up 3 bases, with 15 bases separating them. CDR3 amino acids: CASSPLFGHIKETQYF. CDR3 DNA sequence: TGTGCCAGCTCACCACTCTTTGGACATATAAAAGAGACCCAGTACTTC.

The gene calls are TRBV7-4 and TRBJ2-1; D remains ambiguous. V was trimmed by 1 base and J by 2 bases, leaving 9 bases between them. There are 15 residues in the CDR3. Germline V CDR1 and CDR2: SGHVT, SQSDAQ. CDR3 protein: CASSLGNPAYNEQFF. CDR3 DNA sequence: TGTGCCAGCAGCTTAGGCAACCCAGCCTACAATGAGCAGTTCTTC. The full variable domain, rest sourced from reference TRBV7-4 and TRBJ2-1, is GAGVSQSPRYKVAKRGRDVALRCDSISGHVTLYWYRQTLGQGSEVLTYSQSDAQRDKSGRPSGRFSAERPERSVSTLKIQRTEQGDSAVYLCASSLGNPAYNEQFFGPGTRLTVL.

The rearrangement links TRBV30 to TRBJ2-7; 9 bases match TRBD1. Germline CDR1 is GTSNPN and CDR2 is SVGIG (reference sequence). With V trimmed by 3 bases and J by 3 bases, 12 bases remained unmatched. This CDR3 contains 16 residues. As DNA, the CDR3 is TGTGCCTGGAGGGGGGACAGGGACAGACAGTTCTACGAGCAGTACTTC. It translates to CAWRGDRDRQFYEQYF.

This CDR3 reads CAISLDFGASTDTQYF. CDR3 bases: TGTGCCATCAGCCTAGACTTCGGAGCCTCCACAGATACGCAGTATTTT. This chain links TRBV10-3 with TRBJ2-3; D remains unclear. The CDR3 has 16 amino acids. Germline CDR1 is ENHRY and CDR2 is SYGVKD. Trimming took off 6 bases at V and 2 bases at J, with 18 bases between the two ends.

In DNA form, the CDR3 reads TGTGCCAGCAGCGTAGGGTGGGGGGCGACATATGGCTACACCTTC. It specifies CASSVGWGATYGYTF. The rearrangement uses TRBV9 and TRBJ1-2; weak D call: TRBD1 (6 bases). The V and J ends lost 0 bases and 5 bases respectively, with 14 bases between them. This CDR3 contains 15 residues. In germline, CDR1 is SGDLS, CDR2 YYNGEE.

This clone was seen just once. The chain is built from TRBV5-1 and TRBJ2-5; TRBD1 matches 9 bases. The V segment lost 0 bases and the J segment 4 bases; nucleotides outside the gene matches: 7. Germline CDR1 and CDR2: SGHRS and YFSETQ. This CDR3 has 16 amino acids. The CDR3 DNA follows: TGCGCCAGCAGCTTGGAGGGACAGGGAGCGACAGAGACCCAGTACTTC. It encodes CASSLEGQGATETQYF.

The rearrangement links TRBV7-2 to TRBJ2-3; the match to TRBD1 covers 8 bases. Germline V lookup: CDR1 SGHTA, CDR2 FQGNSA. The CDR3 has 14 residues. The V segment lost 4 bases and the J segment 1 base; nucleotides outside the gene matches: 1. CDR3 DNA: TGTGCCAGCAGCTCGGGACAGGGCACAGATACGCAGTATTTT. Protein: CASSSGQGTDTQYF.

The genes are TRBV2 and TRBJ2-7; D perhaps matches TRBD2 (6 bases). The CDR3 has 12 residues. Trimming shortened V by 11 bases and J by 0 bases, and 11 bases separated the two germline ends. The germline V gene encodes CDR1 SNHLY and CDR2 FYNNEI. The CDR3 region has the DNA TGTGCCTATGGGGACTCCTCCTACGAGCAGTACTTC. The encoded protein is CAYGDSSYEQYF.

This clone appeared a single time. The germline gene is not matched at one end of the junction; a read error may be the cause. Other nucleotide sequences from this sample produce the same CDR3. The chain carries TRBV6-1 and TRBJ1-5, with TRBD1 identical over 8 bases. The germline gives CDR1 MNHNS, CDR2 SASEGT. The CDR3 covers 13 residues. The CDR3 region is CASSEDRGLPQHF. The CDR3 DNA reads TGTGCCAGTAGTGAAGACAGGGGATTGCCCCAGCATTTT.

The CDR3 DNA reads TGCGCCAGCAGTATGCTAGCGCGGGAGGGCCCCGGAGAGACCCAGTACTTC. Translation: CASSMLAREGPGETQYF. V is TRBV5-1 and J is TRBJ2-5; TRBD2 matches at 9 bases. Germline-derived CDR1 and CDR2 are SGHRS and YFSETQ. V shed 5 bases, J shed 4 bases, and the junction held 15 bases outside the gene matches. This CDR3 comprises 17 residues.

This sequence joins TRBV27 and TRBJ2-3; no definite D call. Germline lookup yields CDR1 MNHEY and CDR2 SMNVEV (reference sequence). This CDR3 is 16 amino acids long. The V end lost 6 bases, the J end lost 5 bases, and 21 bases lay between the germline ends. CDR3 residues: CASSQGQRIARDTQYF. CDR3 nucleotide sequence: TGTGCCAGCAGCCAAGGCCAGCGTATAGCCAGAGATACGCAGTATTTT.

The CDR3 loop reads CASSLGWTSNYEQYF. The CDR3 region has the DNA TGTGCCAGCAGCCTCGGCTGGACTAGCAACTACGAGCAGTACTTC. The V and J genes are TRBV7-9 and TRBJ2-7; 8 bases fit TRBD2. Germline lookup yields CDR1 SEHNR and CDR2 FQNEAQ (reference sequence). The CDR3 is 15 amino acids. V lost 5 bases and J lost 3; bases outside the gene matches: 9. The full variable domain, with the rest looked up from reference TRBV7-9 and TRBJ2-7, is DTGVSQNPRHKITKRGQNVTFRCDPISEHNRLYWYRQTLGQGPEFLTYFQNEAQLEKSRLLSDRFSAERPKGSFSTLEIQRTEQGDSAMYLCASSLGWTSNYEQYFGPGTRLTVT.

This sequence joins TRBV13 and TRBJ2-4; weak D call: TRBD2 (5 bases). The V gene's germline CDR1 is PRHDT and CDR2 FYEKMQ (reference sequence). The CDR3 covers 14 residues. V was clipped by 0 bases and J by 9 bases, with 12 bases between them. The CDR3 protein is CASSLGLRESIQYF. The DNA for the CDR3 is TGTGCCAGCAGCTTAGGCCTCCGGGAAAGCATTCAGTACTTC.

As concerns this clone: This CDR3 is also generated by other DNA sequences in the sample. This sequence joins TRBV6-5 and TRBJ2-7, with D possibly called TRBD1 or TRBD2 (5 bases each). Germline CDR1 reads MNHEY; CDR2 reads SVGAGI. Trimming left V 0 bases short and J 0 bases short, with 9 bases between. CDR3 length equals 15 residues. The CDR3 nucleotides are TGTGCCAGCAGTTACTCAAGGGACCCCTCCTACGAGCAGTACTTC. Protein: CASSYSRDPSYEQYF.

This sequence joins TRBV5-4 and TRBJ1-1, with D perhaps TRBD1 (6 bases). The CDR3 runs 12 residues. V shed 1 base and J shed 8 bases, with 9 bases lying between them. Germline CDR1 and CDR2: SGHNT and YYREEE (reference sequence). The CDR3 here is CASSLSGQEAFF. The CDR3 DNA is TGTGCCAGCAGCTTGTCGGGACAAGAAGCTTTCTTT.

This clone was seen only once. V gene TRBV5-1 combines with J gene TRBJ1-3; D is uncertain. V lost 4 bases and J 0 bases, leaving 8 bases between the germline ends. The CDR3 is made up of 14 amino acids. In germline, CDR1 is SGHRS, CDR2 YFSETQ. This CDR3 is CASSPTNSGNTIYF. For the CDR3, the DNA is TGCGCCAGCAGCCCAACTAACTCTGGAAACACCATATATTTT.

The chain couples TRBV11-2 to TRBJ1-1, with D tentatively TRBD1 (5 bases). CDR1 is SGHAT and CDR2 is FQNNGV in the germline V gene. Trimming stripped 0 bases from V and 10 bases from J, with 21 bases between. CDR3 size: 16 residues. Written as DNA, the CDR3 is TGTGCCAGCAGCTTAGACGCCCCGGGGGAAACGACAGCAGCTTTCTTT. This encodes CASSLDAPGETTAAFF.

This chain uses TRBV11-2 with TRBJ2-7, with 12 bases fitting TRBD2. The junction had 15 bases not matched to a gene; V was cut back by 1 base and J by 8 bases. The CDR3 is 18 amino acids. Germline V CDR1 and CDR2: SGHAT, FQNNGV. The CDR3 region has the DNA TGTGCCAGCAGCTTAGTAACGGTGGGTCGGACTAGCGGGGTCCAGCAGTACTTC. It yields the protein CASSLVTVGRTSGVQQYF.

This rearrangement joins TRBV28 to TRBJ1-4; possibly TRBD1 for D (6 bases). V lost 2 bases and J 5 bases, leaving 12 bases between the germline ends. The V gene's germline CDR1 is MDHEN and CDR2 SYDVKM. This CDR3 has 15 amino acids. The DNA for the CDR3 is TGTGCCAGCAGTTTACCTACAGGGCTGAATGAAAAACTGTTTTTT. It translates to CASSLPTGLNEKLFF.

This chain joins TRBV7-6 and TRBJ2-5; perhaps TRBD1 as D (6 bases). CDR1 is SGHVS and CDR2 is FNYEAQ in the germline V gene. CDR3 length: 14 amino acids. Trimming took off 2 bases at V and 1 base at J, with 8 bases between the two ends. CDR3 coding DNA: TGTGCCAGCAGCTTAAAGACAGGCCAAGAGACCCAGTACTTC. It yields the protein CASSLKTGQETQYF.

J is TRBJ2-5 and V is TRBV5-1; unclear D gene. Germline V gene lookup returns CDR1 SGHRS and CDR2 YFSETQ. The CDR3 is 14 residues long. Trimming took 2 bases from V and 5 from J, leaving 13 bases between them. CDR3: CASSFRVLYETQYF. Written as DNA, the CDR3 is TGCGCCAGCAGCTTTAGGGTTCTTTACGAGACCCAGTACTTC.

V and J are TRBV30 and TRBJ2-7; D perhaps matches TRBD2 (7 bases). Germline values: CDR1 GTSNPN, CDR2 SVGIG (reference sequence). The CDR3 extends over 15 amino acids. V was trimmed by 2 bases and J by 5 bases, leaving 19 bases between them. The CDR3 spells CAWSPWGRGIHEQYF. In DNA form, the CDR3 reads TGTGCCTGGAGTCCCTGGGGGCGGGGGATCCACGAGCAGTACTTC.

In this sample, this clone turned up once. V usage is TRBV18 and J usage is TRBJ2-7, with D tentatively TRBD1 or TRBD2 (5 bases each). V was shortened by 2 bases and J by 2 bases, with 13 bases between the two germline ends. Germline assignment: CDR1 KGHSH and CDR2 LQKENI. The CDR3 totals 15 residues. The CDR3 spells CASSPGTESAYEQYF. The CDR3, as DNA: TGTGCCAGCTCACCAGGGACGGAGAGCGCCTACGAGCAGTACTTC.

The chain employs TRBV6-5 and TRBJ1-1; tentatively, D is TRBD1 (6 bases). Germline CDR1 is MNHEY and CDR2 is SVGAGI. The V gene lost 6 bases and the J gene lost 10 bases, with 15 bases spanning the gap. The CDR3 loop spans 12 amino acids. CDR3: CASRAVGGPAFF. The CDR3 nucleotides are TGTGCCAGCAGGGCCGTTGGGGGCCCAGCTTTCTTT.

This chain connects TRBV5-1 to TRBJ2-7, with D tentatively TRBD2 (5 bases). Germline V gene sequence: CDR1 SGHRS, CDR2 YFSETQ. V gave up 1 base and J gave up 1 base, with 9 bases separating them. CDR3 length: 14 amino acids. CDR3 in amino acids: CASSLPGVSYEQYF. Written as DNA, the CDR3 is TGCGCCAGCAGCTTGCCCGGGGTGTCCTACGAGCAGTACTTC.

The CDR3 DNA is TGTGCCAGCAGTTACCCCCAGTTGGGGGAGCAGTACTTC. Amino acids: CASSYPQLGEQYF. This chain joins TRBV6-6 and TRBJ2-7; no clear D. The V end lost 2 bases, the J end lost 7 bases, and 12 bases lay between the germline ends. The CDR3 is made up of 13 amino acids. Germline loops: CDR1 MNHNY, CDR2 SVGAGI (reference sequence).